This T cell receptor (beta chain) was sequenced for a study of blood T cell repertoires in COVID-19. As for the study in general: COVID-19 samples, acute and convalescent, were from the United States, Italy and Spain. PBMCs, B-cell-depleted T cells, or T cells were the source of the cDNA or gDNA that made up the material.

The CDR3 has 17 residues. Germline trimming cut 5 bases from V and 2 bases from J; bases unmatched to any gene: 9. CDR1 and CDR2 (germline): SGHAT, FQNNGV. Methods used by the authors: Amplification of reference gene primers provided the estimated nucleated cell counts. Clones were read by immunoSEQ multiplex PCR, and TCRdb kept only the in-frame ones, dropping some. The DNA was the basis for D and trimming; V, J and clone size are from that table. The sample lists some 460,000 clones; roughly nine tenths were seen once. Sequenced input: PBMCs or T cells enriched from blood (not recorded which). The rearrangement uses TRBV11-2 and TRBJ2-6, with 7 bases fitting TRBD1. This receptor was identified in a woman aged 18-29 years with acute COVID-19. CDR3 in amino acids: CASSPTGQVPGANVLTF. In DNA, the CDR3 is TGTGCCAGCAGCCCCACAGGACAGGTCCCTGGGGCCAACGTCCTGACTTTC.